These 20 T cell receptor beta chains originate from one sample sequenced in a study of T cell clones after liver transplantation. TCRdb's copy holds only in-frame clones and misses some; the assay was immunoSEQ multiplex PCR. The sample lists fewer than 110,000 clones, around 80% occurring once. This specimen was CD4+ T cells from blood, taken approximately 50 months after liver transplant. These receptor sequences come from a human patient who received a liver transplant. Some T cells may trace back to the graft donor.

This chain connects TRBV5-4 to TRBJ1-1; 9 bases align to TRBD1. The CDR3 spans 14 residues. With V trimmed by 2 bases and J by 4 bases, 3 bases remained unmatched. Germline V lookup: CDR1 SGHNT, CDR2 YYREEE (reference sequence). This chain's CDR3 is CASSLPGQGTEAFF. The CDR3 nucleotides are TGTGCCAGCAGCTTACCGGGACAGGGCACTGAAGCTTTCTTT.

A word on this clone: The same CDR3 is also encoded by other DNA sequences in this sample. The rearrangement uses TRBV18 and TRBJ1-2, with D maybe TRBD1 (5 bases). This CDR3 region has 14 residues. CDR1 and CDR2 (germline): KGHSH, LQKENI. The V end was cut by 3 bases, the J end by 0 bases, with 8 bases between. CDR3 amino acids: CASSPQGSNYGYTF. Written as DNA, the CDR3 is TGTGCCAGCTCACCGCAGGGTTCTAACTATGGCTACACCTTC.

The chain links TRBV6-5 to TRBJ2-3; 9 bases agree with TRBD2. The J segment lost 6 bases and the V segment lost 3 bases, leaving 7 bases of the junction unmatched. Per germline, CDR1 MNHEY and CDR2 SVGAGI. This CDR3 contains 15 residues. The CDR3 sequence is CASSYVREGRDTQYF. The CDR3 DNA reads as TGTGCCAGCAGTTATGTGCGGGAGGGCCGGGATACGCAGTATTTT.

The gene calls are TRBV6-5 and TRBJ2-3, with D perhaps assigned TRBD1 or TRBD2 (6 bases each). This CDR3 contains 14 residues. Germline V CDR1 and CDR2: MNHEY, SVGAGI. V was trimmed by 4 bases and J by 2 bases, leaving 10 bases between them. The CDR3 protein is CASSWRDNTDTQYF. The CDR3 DNA sequence: TGTGCCAGCAGTTGGAGGGACAACACAGATACGCAGTATTTT.

This chain links TRBV5-5 with TRBJ2-5; the D gene could be TRBD1 or TRBD2 (5 bases each). V lost 4 bases and J 1 base, leaving 11 bases between the germline ends. Germline CDR1 SGHKS, CDR2 YYEKEE (reference sequence). The CDR3 sequence is 14 residues long. The CDR3: CASSLAGTQETQYF. The DNA for the CDR3 is TGTGCCAGCAGCCTAGCCGGGACCCAAGAGACCCAGTACTTC. The whole variable domain, filled in from reference TRBV5-5 and TRBJ2-5, reads DAGVTQSPTHLIKTRGQQVTLRCSPISGHKSVSWYQQVLGQGPQFIFQYYEKEERGRGNFPDRFSARQFPNYSSELNVNALLLGDSALYLCASSLAGTQETQYFGPGTRLLVL.

In the case of this clone: One end of the junction is discordant with germline, which a read error may explain. This sequence joins TRBV28 and TRBJ2-7; weak D call: TRBD2 (6 bases). The CDR3 runs to 13 residues. Germline V lookup: CDR1 MDHEN, CDR2 SYDVKM. The CDR3 sequence is CASKEGRTYEQYF. CDR3 coding DNA: TGTGCAAGCAAGGAGGGGAGGACCTACGAGCAGTACTTC.

V gene TRBV9 combines with J gene TRBJ2-3, with 7 nucleotides matching TRBD2. J lost 6 bases, V lost 4 bases, and 14 bases had no gene match. The germline gives CDR1 SGDLS, CDR2 YYNGEE. This CDR3 has 16 amino acids. CDR3: CASSPIAGLGGDTQYF. CDR3 coding DNA: TGTGCCAGCAGCCCAATAGCGGGTCTGGGGGGGGATACGCAGTATTTT.

V and J are TRBV4-1 and TRBJ1-6; possible D gene TRBD1, 5 bases. CDR1 is MGHRA and CDR2 is YSYEKL in the germline V gene. Trimming removed 1 base at V and 7 bases at J, with 17 bases between. There are 17 residues in the CDR3. As DNA, the CDR3 is TGCGCCAGCAGCCAAGTGGGGGTCGTGGGTCTCAATTCACCCCTCCACTTT. Encoded protein: CASSQVGVVGLNSPLHF.

This clone was detected only once. The chain couples TRBV10-3 to TRBJ2-7; no definite D call. Trimming pared 8 bases from V and 0 bases from J, leaving 5 bases between. The CDR3 consists of 11 residues. Looked up from germline, CDR1 is ENHRY and CDR2 is SYGVKD. The CDR3 region is CAIGISYEQYF. CDR3 bases: TGTGCCATCGGTATCTCCTACGAGCAGTACTTC.

J is TRBJ1-1 and V is TRBV7-9; D possibly corresponds to TRBD1 (5 bases). The germline V and J ends were trimmed by 5 bases and 10 bases, with 17 bases remaining between them. The germline V gene encodes CDR1 SEHNR and CDR2 FQNEAQ (reference sequence). This CDR3 spans 13 amino acids. The chain's CDR3 is CASSLESGDGAFF. The CDR3 nucleotides read TGTGCCAGCAGCCTAGAAAGTGGGGACGGAGCTTTCTTT.

This rearrangement joins TRBV20-1 to TRBJ1-3, with no clear D. CDR1 and CDR2 (germline): DFQATT, SNEGSKA (reference sequence). The V end was cut by 1 base, the J end by 4 bases, with 2 bases between. This CDR3 has 11 residues. The chain's CDR3 is CSARVGNTIYF. In DNA form, the CDR3 reads TGCAGTGCTAGAGTGGGAAACACCATATATTTT.

The rearrangement links TRBV2 to TRBJ1-1; TRBD1 matches 7 bases. The germline V gene has CDR1 SNHLY and CDR2 FYNNEI. With V trimmed by 9 bases and J by 4 bases, 14 bases remained unmatched. This CDR3 comprises 15 residues. CDR3 sequence: CARAIPDRRGTEAFF. DNA of the CDR3: TGTGCCAGAGCCATCCCGGACAGGAGAGGCACTGAAGCTTTCTTT.

This clone came up once. The V gene is TRBV4-1, the J gene TRBJ1-5, with D hard to call. Deletions cut 0 bases from V and 9 bases from J, with 15 bases between. CDR3 length: 15 amino acids. Per the germline V gene, CDR1 is MGHRA and CDR2 is YSYEKL. This CDR3 is CASSQDWAVSSPQHF. In nucleotides, the CDR3 is TGCGCCAGCAGCCAAGATTGGGCAGTATCTTCGCCCCAGCATTTT.

The chain is built from TRBV21-1 and TRBJ2-1; TRBD2, the table's D call, lacks a check against the DNA. TRBV21-1 is listed as a pseudogene. The CDR3 spans 17 residues. The CDR3 sequence: CASSKREPAGVYNEQFF. The CDR3 region has the DNA TGTGCCAGCAGCAAAAGAGAGCCAGCGGGGGTCTACAATGAGCAGTTCTTC.

The chain combines TRBV28 with TRBJ2-2, with TRBD2 matching over 14 bases. CDR1 MDHEN and CDR2 SYDVKM come from the germline V gene. The CDR3 sequence is 17 residues long. The V segment lost 6 bases and the J segment 0 bases; nucleotides outside the gene matches: 3. The CDR3 loop is CASSPTSGRANTGELFF. The CDR3 region has the DNA TGTGCCAGCAGCCCGACTAGCGGGAGGGCGAACACCGGGGAGCTGTTTTTT.

The CDR3 region has the DNA TGCGCCAGCAGCTTGGAGAGTAGCGGGGGCTACGAGCAGTACTTC. Protein sequence: CASSLESSGGYEQYF. The rearrangement uses TRBV5-1 and TRBJ2-7, with 9 bases identical to TRBD2. The germline CDR1 and CDR2 sequences are SGHRS and YFSETQ. Trimming took 0 bases from V and 3 from J; bases not matched to a gene: 4. CDR3 length: 15 residues.

CDR3 coding DNA: TGCAGTGCTACCCCTAATGGGGAGCAGTTCTTC. Amino acid sequence: CSATPNGEQFF. The chain couples TRBV20-1 to TRBJ2-1; D unresolved. V was clipped by 4 bases and J by 10 bases, with 11 bases between them. The CDR3 is 11 residues long. Looked up from germline, CDR1 is DFQATT and CDR2 is SNEGSKA (reference sequence).

The V and J genes are TRBV25-1 and TRBJ2-7, with D possibly being TRBD1 (6 bases). The CDR3 extends over 13 amino acids. The germline CDR1 and CDR2 sequences are MGHDK and SYGVNS. Trimming took 4 bases from V and 7 from J, leaving 14 bases between them. The CDR3 sequence is CASSGRQALEQYF. As DNA, the CDR3 is TGTGCCAGCAGTGGACGACAGGCCTTGGAGCAGTACTTC.

This clone was seen just once. This sequence joins TRBV27 and TRBJ1-2, with 12 bases lining up with TRBD1. This CDR3 has 13 amino acids. CDR1 is MNHEY, CDR2 SMNVEV, per germline (reference sequence). V dropped 5 bases and J dropped 13; count of bases not matched to a gene: 8. The CDR3 DNA reads as TGTGCCAGCAGTGGGACAGGGGGCGTAAAACTCACCTTC. This sequence encodes CASSGTGGVKLTF.

The chain uses TRBV7-2 and TRBJ1-4, with TRBD1 as a possible D gene (5 bases). V dropped 5 bases and J dropped 7 bases, with 11 bases sitting between them. The CDR3 is made up of 13 amino acids. Germline V gene lookup returns CDR1 SGHTA and CDR2 FQGNSA. For the CDR3, the DNA is TGTGCCAGCAGCATAACAGGTAGTGAAAAACTGTTTTTT. It codes for CASSITGSEKLFF.